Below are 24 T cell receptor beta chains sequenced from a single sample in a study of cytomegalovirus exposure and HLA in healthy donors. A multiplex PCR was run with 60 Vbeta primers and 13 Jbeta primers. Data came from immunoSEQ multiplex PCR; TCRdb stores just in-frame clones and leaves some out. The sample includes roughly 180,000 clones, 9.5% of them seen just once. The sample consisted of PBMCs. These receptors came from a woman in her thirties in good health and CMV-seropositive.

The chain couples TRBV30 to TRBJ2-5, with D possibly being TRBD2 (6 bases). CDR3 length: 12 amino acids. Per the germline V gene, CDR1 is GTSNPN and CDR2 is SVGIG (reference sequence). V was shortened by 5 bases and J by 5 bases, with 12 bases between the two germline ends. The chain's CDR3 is CAWGTWPETQYF. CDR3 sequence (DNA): TGTGCCTGGGGGACTTGGCCGGAGACCCAGTACTTC. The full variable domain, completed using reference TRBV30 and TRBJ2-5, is SQTIHQWPATLVQPVGSPLSLECTVEGTSNPNLYWYRQAAGRGLQLLFYSVGIGQISSEVPQNLSASRPQDRQFILSSKKLLLSDSGFYLCAWGTWPETQYFGPGTRLLVL.

CDR3 sequence reads: CASSPRGRHGYTF. The DNA of the CDR3 is TGTGCCAGCAGCCCCAGGGGGAGGCATGGCTACACCTTC. V is TRBV7-8 and J is TRBJ1-2, with 7 bases lining up with TRBD1. The CDR3 contains 13 residues. J gave up 6 bases and V 5 bases, and 6 bases lay outside the gene matches. From germline, CDR1 is SGHVS and CDR2 FQNEAQ.

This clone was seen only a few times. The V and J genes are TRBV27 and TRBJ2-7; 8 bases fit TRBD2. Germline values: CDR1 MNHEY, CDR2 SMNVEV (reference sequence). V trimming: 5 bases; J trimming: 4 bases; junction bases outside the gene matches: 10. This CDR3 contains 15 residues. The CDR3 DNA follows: TGTGCCAGCAGTCGGCGGGGGGAGCGGGCGTACGAGCAGTACTTC. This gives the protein CASSRRGERAYEQYF.

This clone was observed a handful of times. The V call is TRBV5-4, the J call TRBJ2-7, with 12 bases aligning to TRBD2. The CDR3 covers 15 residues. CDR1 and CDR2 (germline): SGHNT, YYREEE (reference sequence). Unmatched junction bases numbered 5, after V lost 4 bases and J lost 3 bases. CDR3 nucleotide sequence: TGTGCCAGCAGCCCGGGACTAGCGGGCTACTACGAGCAGTACTTC. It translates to CASSPGLAGYYEQYF.

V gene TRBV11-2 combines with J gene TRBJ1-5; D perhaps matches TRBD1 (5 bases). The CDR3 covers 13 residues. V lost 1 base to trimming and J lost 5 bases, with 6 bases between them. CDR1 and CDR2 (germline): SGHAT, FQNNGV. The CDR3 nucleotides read TGTGCCAGCAGCTTAGCGACAGATCAGCCCCAGCATTTT. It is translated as CASSLATDQPQHF.

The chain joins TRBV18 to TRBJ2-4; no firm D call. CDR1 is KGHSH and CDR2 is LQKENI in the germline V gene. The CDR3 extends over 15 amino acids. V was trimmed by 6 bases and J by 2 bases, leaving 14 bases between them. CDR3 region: CASSLIEATKNIQYF. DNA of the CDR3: TGTGCCAGCTCGCTGATTGAGGCTACCAAAAACATTCAGTACTTC.

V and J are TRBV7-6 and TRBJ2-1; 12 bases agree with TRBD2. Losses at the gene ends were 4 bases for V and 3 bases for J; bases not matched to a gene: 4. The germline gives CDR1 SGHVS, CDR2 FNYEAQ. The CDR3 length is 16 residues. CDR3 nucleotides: TGTGCCAGCAGCTCCGGACTAGCGGGGTTCTACAATGAGCAGTTCTTC. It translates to CASSSGLAGFYNEQFF.

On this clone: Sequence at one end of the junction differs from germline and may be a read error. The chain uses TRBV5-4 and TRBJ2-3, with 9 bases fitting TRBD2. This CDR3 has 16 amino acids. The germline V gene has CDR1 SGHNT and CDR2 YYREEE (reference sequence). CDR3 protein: CASSSGAGGLTDAQYF. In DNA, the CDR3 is TGTGCCAGCAGCTCGGGGGCGGGAGGGCTCACAGATGCGCAGTATTTT.

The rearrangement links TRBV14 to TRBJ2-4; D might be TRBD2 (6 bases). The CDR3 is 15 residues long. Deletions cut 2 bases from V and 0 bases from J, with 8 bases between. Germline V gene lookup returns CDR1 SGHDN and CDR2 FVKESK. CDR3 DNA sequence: TGTGCCAGCAGCCAAACGGGACTAGCCAAAAACATTCAGTACTTC. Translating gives CASSQTGLAKNIQYF.

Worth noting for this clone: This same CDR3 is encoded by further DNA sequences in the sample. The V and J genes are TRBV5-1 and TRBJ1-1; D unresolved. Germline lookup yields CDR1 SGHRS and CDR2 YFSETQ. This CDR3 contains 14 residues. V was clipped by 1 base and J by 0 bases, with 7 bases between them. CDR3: CASSLSQVNTEAFF. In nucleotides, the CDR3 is TGCGCCAGCAGCTTGAGTCAGGTGAACACTGAAGCTTTCTTT.

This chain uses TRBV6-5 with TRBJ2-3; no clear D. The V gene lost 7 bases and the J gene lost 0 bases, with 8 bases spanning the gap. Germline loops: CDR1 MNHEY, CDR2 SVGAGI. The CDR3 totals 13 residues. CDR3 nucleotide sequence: TGTGCCAGCAATGGAGCTAGCACAGATACGCAGTATTTT. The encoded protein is CASNGASTDTQYF.

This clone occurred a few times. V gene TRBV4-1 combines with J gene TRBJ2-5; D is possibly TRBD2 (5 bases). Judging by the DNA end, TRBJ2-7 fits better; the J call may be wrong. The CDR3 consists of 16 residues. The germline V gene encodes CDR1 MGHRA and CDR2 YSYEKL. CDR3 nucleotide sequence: TGCGCCAGCAGCCAACGCTCGAGCGGCATAACATACGAGCAGTACTTC. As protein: CASSQRSSGITYEQYF.

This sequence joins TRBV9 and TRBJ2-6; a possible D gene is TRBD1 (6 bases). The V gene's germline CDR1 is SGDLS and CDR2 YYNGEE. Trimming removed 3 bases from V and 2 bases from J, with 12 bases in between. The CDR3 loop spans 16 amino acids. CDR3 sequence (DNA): TGTGCCAGCAGCGGGAACAGGGCCCCTGGGGCCAACGTCCTGACTTTC. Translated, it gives CASSGNRAPGANVLTF. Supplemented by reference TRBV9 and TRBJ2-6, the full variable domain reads DSGVTQTPKHLITATGQRVTLRCSPRSGDLSVYWYQQSLDQGLQFLIQYYNGEERAKGNILERFSAQQFPDLHSELNLSSLELGDSALYFCASSGNRAPGANVLTFGAGSRLTVL.

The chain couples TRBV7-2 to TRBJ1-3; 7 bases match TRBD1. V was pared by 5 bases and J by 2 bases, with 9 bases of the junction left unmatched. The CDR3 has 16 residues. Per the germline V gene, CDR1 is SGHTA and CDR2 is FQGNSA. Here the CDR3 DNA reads TGTGCCAGCAGCGAAGACAGGGCGTGGGCTGGAAACACCATATATTTT. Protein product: CASSEDRAWAGNTIYF.

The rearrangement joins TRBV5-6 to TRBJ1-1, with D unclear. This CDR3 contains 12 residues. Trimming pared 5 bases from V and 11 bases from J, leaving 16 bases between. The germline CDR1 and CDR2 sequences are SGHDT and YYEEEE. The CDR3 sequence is CASSRLFREAFF. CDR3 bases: TGTGCCAGCAGTCGACTCTTCCGGGAGGCTTTCTTT. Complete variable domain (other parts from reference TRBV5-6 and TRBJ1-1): DAGVTQSPTHLIKTRGQQVTLRCSPKSGHDTVSWYQQALGQGPQFIFQYYEEEERQRGNFPDRFSGHQFPNYSSELNVNALLLGDSALYLCASSRLFREAFFGQGTRLTVV.

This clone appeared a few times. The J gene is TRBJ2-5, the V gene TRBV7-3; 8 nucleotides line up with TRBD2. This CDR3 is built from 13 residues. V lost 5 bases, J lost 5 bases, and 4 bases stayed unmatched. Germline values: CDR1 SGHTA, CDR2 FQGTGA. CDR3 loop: CASSPGRGETQYF. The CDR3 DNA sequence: TGTGCCAGCAGCCCCGGGAGGGGCGAGACCCAGTACTTC. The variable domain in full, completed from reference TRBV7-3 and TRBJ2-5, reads GAGVSQTPSNKVTEKGKYVELRCDPISGHTALYWYRQSLGQGPEFLIYFQGTGAADDSGLPNDRFFAVRPEGSVSTLKIQRTERGDSAVYLCASSPGRGETQYFGPGTRLLVL.

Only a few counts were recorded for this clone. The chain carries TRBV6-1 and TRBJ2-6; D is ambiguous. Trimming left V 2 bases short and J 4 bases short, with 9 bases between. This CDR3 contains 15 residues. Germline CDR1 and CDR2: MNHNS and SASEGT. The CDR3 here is CASSEPELGANVLTF. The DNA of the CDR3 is TGTGCCAGCAGTGAACCGGAGCTCGGGGCCAACGTCCTGACTTTC.

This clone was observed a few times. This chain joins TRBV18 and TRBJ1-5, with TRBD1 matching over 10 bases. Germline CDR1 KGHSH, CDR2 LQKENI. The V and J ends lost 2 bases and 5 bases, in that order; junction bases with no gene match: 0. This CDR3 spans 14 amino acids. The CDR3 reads CASSPGQGDQPQHF. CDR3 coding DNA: TGTGCCAGCTCACCAGGACAGGGGGATCAGCCCCAGCATTTT.

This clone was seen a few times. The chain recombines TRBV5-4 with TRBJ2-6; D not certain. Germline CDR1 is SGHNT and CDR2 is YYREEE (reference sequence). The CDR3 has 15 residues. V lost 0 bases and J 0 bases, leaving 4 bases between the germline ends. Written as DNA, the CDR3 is TGTGCCAGCAGCTTGGGGCACTCTGGGGCCAACGTCCTGACTTTC. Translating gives CASSLGHSGANVLTF.

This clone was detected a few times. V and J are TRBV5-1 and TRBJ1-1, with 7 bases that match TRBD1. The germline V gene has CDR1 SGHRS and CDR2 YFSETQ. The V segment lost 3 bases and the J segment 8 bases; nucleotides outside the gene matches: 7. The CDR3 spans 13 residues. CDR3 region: CASSSEPTGEAFF. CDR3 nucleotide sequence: TGCGCCAGCAGCTCCGAACCGACAGGGGAAGCTTTCTTT.

The DNA for the CDR3 is TGTGCCAGTGGCGCGGGGTTGGGTAATTCACCCCTCCACTTT. Translation: CASGAGLGNSPLHF. V is TRBV6-6 and J is TRBJ1-6; the D is unclear. This CDR3 has 14 residues. V lost 9 bases to trimming and J lost 6 bases, with 15 bases between them. Looked up from germline, CDR1 is MNHNY and CDR2 is SVGAGI (reference sequence).

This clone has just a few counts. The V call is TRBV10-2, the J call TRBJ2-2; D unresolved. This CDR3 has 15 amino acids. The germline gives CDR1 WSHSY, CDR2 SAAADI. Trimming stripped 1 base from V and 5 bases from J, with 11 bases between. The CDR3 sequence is CASSELASETGELFF. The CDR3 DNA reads TGCGCCAGCAGTGAGTTGGCTTCGGAGACCGGGGAGCTGTTTTTT.

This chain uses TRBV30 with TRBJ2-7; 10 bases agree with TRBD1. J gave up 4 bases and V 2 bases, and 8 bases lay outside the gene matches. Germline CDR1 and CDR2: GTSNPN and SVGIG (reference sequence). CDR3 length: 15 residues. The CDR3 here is CAWSLGQGVLYEQYF. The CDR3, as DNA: TGTGCCTGGAGTCTAGGACAGGGGGTTCTTTACGAGCAGTACTTC.

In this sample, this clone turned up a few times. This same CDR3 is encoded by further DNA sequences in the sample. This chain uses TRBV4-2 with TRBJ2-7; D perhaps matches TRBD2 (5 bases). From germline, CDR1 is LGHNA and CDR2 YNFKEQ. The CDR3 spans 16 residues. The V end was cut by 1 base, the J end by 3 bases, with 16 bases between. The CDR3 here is CASSQGLAGEDYEQYF. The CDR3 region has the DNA TGTGCCAGCAGCCAAGGTTTGGCCGGGGAAGACTACGAGCAGTACTTC.